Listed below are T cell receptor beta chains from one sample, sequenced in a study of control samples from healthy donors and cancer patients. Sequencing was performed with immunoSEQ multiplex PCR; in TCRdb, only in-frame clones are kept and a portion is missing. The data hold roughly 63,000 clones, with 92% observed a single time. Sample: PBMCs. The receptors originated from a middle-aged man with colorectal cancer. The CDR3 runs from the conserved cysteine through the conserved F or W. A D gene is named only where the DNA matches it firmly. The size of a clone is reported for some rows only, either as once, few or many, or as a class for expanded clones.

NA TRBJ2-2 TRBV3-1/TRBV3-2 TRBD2 CASSLGLAGGPGTGELFF
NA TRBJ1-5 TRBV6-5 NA CASRIGGGQPQHF
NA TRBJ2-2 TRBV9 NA CASSLTGLTPVSTGELFF
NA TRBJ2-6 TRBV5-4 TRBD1 CASRGQGESSSGANVLTF
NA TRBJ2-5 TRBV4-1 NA CASSQIGLQETQYF
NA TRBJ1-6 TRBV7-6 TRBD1 CASSLGTRGQNSPLHF
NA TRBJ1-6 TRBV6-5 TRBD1 CASRSTPGGSPLHF
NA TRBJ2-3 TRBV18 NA CASSMWDPQVDTQYF
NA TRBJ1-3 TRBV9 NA CASSVGSGNTIYF
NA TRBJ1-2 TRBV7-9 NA CASSLAPGPGEGYTF
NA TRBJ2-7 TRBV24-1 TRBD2 CATSDPTRGLANEQYF
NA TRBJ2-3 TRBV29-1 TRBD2 CSVLRGAGGTDTQYF
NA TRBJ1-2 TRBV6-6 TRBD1 CASSYPGQGPNYGYTF
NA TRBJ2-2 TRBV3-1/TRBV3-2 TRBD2 CASSHALAGGTGELFF
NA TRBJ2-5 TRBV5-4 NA CASTNKRPGDRETQYF
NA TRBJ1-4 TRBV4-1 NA CASSSTHTGSEKLFF
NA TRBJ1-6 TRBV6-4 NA CASLRKTAVQDSPLHF
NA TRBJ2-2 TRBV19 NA CASRAATGIAGELFF
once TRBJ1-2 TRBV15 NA CATSRGDGGGYTF
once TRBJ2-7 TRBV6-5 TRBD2 CASSGSGGRSYEQYF
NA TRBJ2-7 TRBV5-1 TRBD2 CASSLDGTSASYEQYF
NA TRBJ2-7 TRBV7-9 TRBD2 CASTPGGPYEQYF
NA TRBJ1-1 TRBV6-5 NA CASSFGLNTEAFF
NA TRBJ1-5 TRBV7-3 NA CASSLTFGQYSNQPQHF
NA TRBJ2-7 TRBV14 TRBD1 CASSQGQGRSYEQYF
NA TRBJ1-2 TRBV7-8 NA CASSGQNYGYTF
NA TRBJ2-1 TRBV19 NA CASSITIGIYNEQFF
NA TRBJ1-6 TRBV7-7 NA CASSPPRVYNSPLHF
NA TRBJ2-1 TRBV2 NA CASRTDNNEQFF
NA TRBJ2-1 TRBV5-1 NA CASSVSEDEQFF